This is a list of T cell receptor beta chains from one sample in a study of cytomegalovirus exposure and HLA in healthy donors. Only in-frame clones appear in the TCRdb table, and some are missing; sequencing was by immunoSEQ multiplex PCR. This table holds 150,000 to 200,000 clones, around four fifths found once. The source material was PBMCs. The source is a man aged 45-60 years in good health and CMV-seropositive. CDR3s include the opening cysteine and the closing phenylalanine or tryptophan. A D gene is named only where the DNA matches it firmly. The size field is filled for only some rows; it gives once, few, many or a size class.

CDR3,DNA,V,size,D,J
CAWSATGGYGYTF,TGTGCCTGGAGTGCAACAGGTGGCTATGGCTACACCTTC,TRBV30,few,-,TRBJ1-2
CASSSSMPANVLTF,TGTGCCAGCAGCTCTTCTATGCCGGCCAACGTCCTGACTTTC,TRBV5-6,-,-,TRBJ2-6
CSGRQGNTEAFF,TGCAGCGGCCGACAGGGGAACACTGAAGCTTTCTTT,TRBV29-1,-,TRBD1,TRBJ1-1
CASSVSELAGDHEQFF,TGTGCCAGCAGTGTAAGTGAACTAGCGGGAGATCATGAGCAGTTCTTC,TRBV21-1,-,-,TRBJ2-1
CASSDPRSCEQYF,TGTGCCAGCAGTGACCCGCGGAGTTGCGAGCAGTACTTC,TRBV28,-,-,TRBJ2-7
CAWRSGTSGSSGANVLTF,TGTGCCTGGAGGTCAGGAACTAGCGGCAGCTCTGGGGCCAACGTCCTGACTTTC,TRBV30,-,TRBD2,TRBJ2-6
CASSNGLGYREKLFF,TGTGCCAGCAGTAACGGACTGGGGTATAGGGAAAAACTGTTTTTT,TRBV6-5,-,-,TRBJ1-4
CASSISSVNTGELFF,TGTGCCAGTAGTATTAGCTCGGTGAACACCGGGGAGCTGTTTTTT,TRBV19,once,-,TRBJ2-2
CASRRKGDYEQYF,TGTGCCAGCAGGCGAAAGGGAGACTACGAGCAGTACTTC,TRBV6-5,-,-,TRBJ2-7
CASSAGGSTGNTIYF,TGTGCCAGCAGCGCGGGGGGATCTACTGGAAACACCATATATTTT,TRBV9,once,-,TRBJ1-3
CASSFRTGFTDTQYF,TGTGCCAGCAGTTTCCGGACAGGCTTCACAGATACGCAGTATTTT,TRBV28,-,TRBD1,TRBJ2-3
CASSLEVSTYTDTQYF,TGCGCCAGCAGCTTGGAAGTCTCCACTTACACAGATACGCAGTATTTT,TRBV5-1,once,-,TRBJ2-3
CASQKNTGASPLHF,TGTGCCAGCCAAAAAAACACAGGGGCTTCACCCCTCCACTTT,TRBV27,-,TRBD1,TRBJ1-6
CASSPIEGGTGELFF,TGTGCCAGCTCACCGATCGAGGGGGGGACCGGGGAGCTGTTTTTT,TRBV18,-,-,TRBJ2-2
CASSQAGYYGYTF,TGTGCCAGCAGCCAAGCAGGGTACTATGGCTACACCTTC,TRBV14,-,-,TRBJ1-2
CASSGTGTGFRWDEQFF,TGTGCCAGCAGCGGCACCGGGACAGGTTTTAGGTGGGATGAGCAGTTCTTC,TRBV9,-,TRBD1,TRBJ2-1
CASSIAGANRGFF,TGTGCCAGTAGTATTGCGGGGGCCAACAGAGGGTTCTTC,TRBV19,-,-,TRBJ2-1
CASSPSGRDTDTQYF,TGTGCCAGTAGTCCCAGCGGGAGGGACACAGATACGCAGTATTTT,TRBV19,once,TRBD2,TRBJ2-3
CAISESVESNQPQHF,TGTGCCATCAGTGAGTCTGTGGAGAGCAATCAGCCCCAGCATTTT,TRBV10-3,few,-,TRBJ1-5
CASSPGTPPNEQYF,TGTGCCAGCAGCCCCGGGACACCTCCCAACGAGCAGTACTTC,TRBV7-9,-,-,TRBJ2-7
CSSRLGALNTGELFF,TGTTCCAGCAGACTGGGGGCCCTAAACACCGGGGAGCTGTTTTTT,TRBV7-9,-,-,TRBJ2-2
CASTVGQPNYGYTF,TGTGCCAGCACCGTCGGACAGCCTAACTATGGCTACACCTTC,TRBV28,-,-,TRBJ1-2
CATSPGGLANTEAFF,TGTGCCACCTCCCCGGGGGGGCTCGCGAACACTGAAGCTTTCTTT,TRBV27,-,-,TRBJ1-1
CASSLGPGETQYF,TGTGCCAGCAGCTTAGGCCCGGGAGAGACCCAGTACTTC,TRBV11-2,-,-,TRBJ2-5
CASSQATDSNEKLFF,TGTGCCAGCAGCCAAGCTACCGACAGTAATGAAAAACTGTTTTTT,TRBV5-4,few,-,TRBJ1-4
CASSQSSAQETQYF,TGCGCCAGCAGCCAAAGTAGCGCTCAAGAGACCCAGTACTTC,TRBV4-1,-,-,TRBJ2-5
CASSPVTDADTQYF,TGTGCCAGCAGCCCCGTGACTGACGCAGATACGCAGTATTTT,TRBV4-2,-,-,TRBJ2-3
CASSLVGQGAFGETQYF,TGCGCCAGCAGCTTGGTGGGACAGGGGGCGTTTGGGGAGACCCAGTACTTC,TRBV5-1,-,TRBD1,TRBJ2-5
CASSLVRGRGNEKLFF,TGTGCCAGCAGCTTAGTCCGAGGGAGGGGTAATGAAAAACTGTTTTTT,TRBV7-9,once,-,TRBJ1-4
CASSPQVGGLNEQFF,TGTGCCAGCAGCCCCCAGGTGGGGGGTCTCAATGAGCAGTTCTTC,TRBV9,-,-,TRBJ2-1
CASSPRGSGGGETQYF,TGTGCCAGCAGCCCGAGAGGTAGCGGGGGAGGAGAGACCCAGTACTTC,TRBV14,-,TRBD2,TRBJ2-5
CASSHPGTTQETQYF,TGTGCCAGCAGCCATCCCGGGACTACTCAAGAGACCCAGTACTTC,TRBV5-4,-,TRBD2,TRBJ2-5
CSSSGTGEPQHF,TGTTCCAGCAGCGGAACAGGGGAGCCCCAGCATTTT,TRBV7-9,once,TRBD1,TRBJ1-5
CASSQELGQGPDTQYF,TGCGCCAGCAGCCAAGAACTGGGGCAGGGCCCAGATACGCAGTATTTT,TRBV4-3,-,-,TRBJ2-3
CATRTGGAVTEAFF,TGTGCCACCCGGACAGGGGGCGCGGTCACTGAAGCTTTCTTT,TRBV6-6,-,TRBD1,TRBJ1-1
CASSEVGTSTDTQYF,TGTGCCAGCAGTGAAGTGGGGACTAGCACAGATACGCAGTATTTT,TRBV2,-,-,TRBJ2-3
CASSPPGTGMGYNEQFF,TGTGCCAGCAGTCCTCCCGGGACAGGGATGGGCTACAATGAGCAGTTCTTC,TRBV27,-,TRBD1,TRBJ2-1
CASRPPTGSAFF,TGTGCCAGCAGGCCACCGACAGGCTCAGCTTTCTTT,TRBV7-9,-,-,TRBJ1-1
CASSRTSGSSTDTQYF,TGCGCCAGCAGCAGGACTAGCGGGAGTAGTACAGATACGCAGTATTTT,TRBV5-1,-,TRBD2,TRBJ2-3
CASSLTTGGNSPLHF,TGTGCCAGCAGTTTAACGACAGGGGGGAATTCACCCCTCCACTTT,TRBV27,-,TRBD1,TRBJ1-6
CASSAAALNEKLFF,TGCGCCAGCAGCGCCGCGGCCCTAAATGAAAAACTGTTTTTT,TRBV5-1,-,-,TRBJ1-4
CASSTGRGRHEQYF,TGTGCCAGCAGTACCGGGCGGGGCCGTCACGAGCAGTACTTC,TRBV6-5,-,-,TRBJ2-7
CSATSYEQYF,TGCAGTGCTACCAGCTACGAGCAGTACTTC,TRBV20-1,-,-,TRBJ2-7
CASSYSPDRNTGELFF,TGTGCCAGCAGTTACTCCCCGGACAGGAACACCGGGGAGCTGTTTTTT,TRBV6-5,-,-,TRBJ2-2
CASSITAGLYNEQFF,TGTGCCAGTAGTATAACAGCGGGGCTTTACAATGAGCAGTTCTTC,TRBV19,-,TRBD2,TRBJ2-1
CASSQRRGPKETQYF,TGTGCCAGCAGTCAACGCAGGGGACCCAAAGAGACCCAGTACTTC,TRBV11-2,-,-,TRBJ2-5
CASRGGGPEAFF,TGTGCCAGCAGGGGCGGGGGCCCTGAAGCTTTCTTT,TRBV28,-,-,TRBJ1-1
CASSLSRVSTGELFF,TGTGCCAGCAGCTTAAGCAGGGTTTCCACCGGGGAGCTGTTTTTT,TRBV7-9,few,-,TRBJ2-2
CASSSGQGGTEAFF,TGTGCCAGCAGTTCAGGACAGGGTGGCACTGAAGCTTTCTTT,TRBV28,-,TRBD1,TRBJ1-1
CASSVQGASTDTQYF,TGTGCCAGCAGTGTACAGGGTGCTAGCACAGATACGCAGTATTTT,TRBV6-1,-,-,TRBJ2-3
CASSLDGQGNQPQHF,TGCGCCAGCAGCTTGGATGGACAGGGGAATCAGCCCCAGCATTTT,TRBV5-1,-,TRBD1,TRBJ1-5
CASSVAGQENYGYTF,TGTGCCAGCAGCGTAGCGGGACAGGAGAACTATGGCTACACCTTC,TRBV7-9,-,TRBD1,TRBJ1-2
CASSQPGTSYEQYF,TGTGCCAGCAGCCAACCAGGGACTTCCTACGAGCAGTACTTC,TRBV28,-,-,TRBJ2-7
CAWSVTGKSNSPLHF,TGTGCCTGGAGTGTAACAGGGAAAAGTAATTCACCCCTCCACTTT,TRBV30,-,-,TRBJ1-6
CASSPRGRNGDTQYF,TGTGCCAGCTCACCACGGGGGAGGAACGGAGATACGCAGTATTTT,TRBV18,-,-,TRBJ2-3
CASSFPGTSGASLTDTQYF,TGTGCCAGCAGCTTTCCCGGGACTAGCGGAGCTTCCCTCACAGATACGCAGTATTTT,TRBV13,-,TRBD2,TRBJ2-3
CASSQSGNNEQFF,TGCGCCAGCAGCCAGTCGGGGAACAATGAGCAGTTCTTC,TRBV5-1,few,-,TRBJ2-1